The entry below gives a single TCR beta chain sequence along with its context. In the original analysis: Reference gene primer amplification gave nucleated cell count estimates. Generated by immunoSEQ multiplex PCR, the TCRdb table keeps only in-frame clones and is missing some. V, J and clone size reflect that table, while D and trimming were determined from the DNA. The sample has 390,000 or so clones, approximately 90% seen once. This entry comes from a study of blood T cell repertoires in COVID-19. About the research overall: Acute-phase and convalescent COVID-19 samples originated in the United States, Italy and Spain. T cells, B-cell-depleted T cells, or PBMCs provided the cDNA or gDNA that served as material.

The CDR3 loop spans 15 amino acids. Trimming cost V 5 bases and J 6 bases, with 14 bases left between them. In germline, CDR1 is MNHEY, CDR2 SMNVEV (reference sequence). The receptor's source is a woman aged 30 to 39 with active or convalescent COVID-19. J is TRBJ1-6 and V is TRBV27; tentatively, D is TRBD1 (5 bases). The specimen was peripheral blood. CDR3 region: CASSMETASNSPLHF. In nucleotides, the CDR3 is TGTGCCAGCAGTATGGAGACAGCCTCTAATTCACCCCTCCACTTT.